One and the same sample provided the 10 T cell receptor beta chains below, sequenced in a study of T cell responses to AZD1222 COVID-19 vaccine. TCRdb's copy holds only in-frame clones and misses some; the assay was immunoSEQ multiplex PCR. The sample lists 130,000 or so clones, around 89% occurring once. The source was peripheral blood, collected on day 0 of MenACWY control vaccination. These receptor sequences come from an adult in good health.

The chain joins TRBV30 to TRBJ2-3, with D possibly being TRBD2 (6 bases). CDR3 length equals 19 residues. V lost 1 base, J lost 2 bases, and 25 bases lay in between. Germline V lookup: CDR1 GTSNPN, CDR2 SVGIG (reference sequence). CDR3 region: CAWSGRPPVTGEATDTQYF. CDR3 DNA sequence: TGTGCCTGGAGTGGGCGCCCCCCCGTTACGGGAGAGGCCACAGATACGCAGTATTTT.

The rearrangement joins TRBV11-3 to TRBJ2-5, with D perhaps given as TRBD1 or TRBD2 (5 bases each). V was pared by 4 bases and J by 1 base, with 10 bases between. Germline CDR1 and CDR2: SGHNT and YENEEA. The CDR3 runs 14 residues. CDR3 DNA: TGTGCCAGCAGCTCGATAGGGACCCAAGAGACCCAGTACTTC. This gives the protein CASSSIGTQETQYF.

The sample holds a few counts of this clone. The CDR3 DNA follows: TGTGCCAGCAGAAGACTAGGAATCTACGAGCAGTACTTC. Translating it yields CASRRLGIYEQYF. The chain employs TRBV27 and TRBJ2-7; D might be TRBD2 (6 bases). Germline CDR1 is MNHEY and CDR2 is SMNVEV (reference sequence). The CDR3 is 13 residues long. V gave up 6 bases and J gave up 3 bases, with 12 bases separating them.

CDR3 amino acids: CASSKNRDSNTEAFF. The CDR3 region has the DNA TGTGCCAGTAGTAAAAACAGGGATTCGAACACTGAAGCTTTCTTT. The V call is TRBV19, the J call TRBJ1-1; possibly TRBD1 for D (6 bases). V was pared by 4 bases and J by 1 base, with 13 bases between. This CDR3 is built from 15 residues. CDR1 is LNHDA and CDR2 is SQIVND in the germline V gene (reference sequence).

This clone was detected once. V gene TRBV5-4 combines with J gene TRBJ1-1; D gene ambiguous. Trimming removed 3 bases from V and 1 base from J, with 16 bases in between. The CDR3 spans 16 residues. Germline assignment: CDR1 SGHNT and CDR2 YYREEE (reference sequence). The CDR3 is CASSSRATLENTEAFF. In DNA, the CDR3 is TGTGCCAGCAGCTCGCGGGCGACGCTAGAGAACACTGAAGCTTTCTTT.

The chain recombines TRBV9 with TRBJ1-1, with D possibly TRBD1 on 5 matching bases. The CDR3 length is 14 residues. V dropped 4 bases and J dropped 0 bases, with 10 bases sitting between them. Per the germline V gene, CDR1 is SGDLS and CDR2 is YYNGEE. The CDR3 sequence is CASSSTVMNTEAFF. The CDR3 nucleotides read TGTGCCAGCAGCTCGACAGTCATGAACACTGAAGCTTTCTTT.

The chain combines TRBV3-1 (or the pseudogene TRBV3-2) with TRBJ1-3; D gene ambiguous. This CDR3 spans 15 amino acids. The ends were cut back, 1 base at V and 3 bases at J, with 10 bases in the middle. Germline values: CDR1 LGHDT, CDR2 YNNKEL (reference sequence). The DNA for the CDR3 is TGTGCCAGCAGCCAAGGTTGGGGAATTGGAAACACCATATATTTT. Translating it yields CASSQGWGIGNTIYF.

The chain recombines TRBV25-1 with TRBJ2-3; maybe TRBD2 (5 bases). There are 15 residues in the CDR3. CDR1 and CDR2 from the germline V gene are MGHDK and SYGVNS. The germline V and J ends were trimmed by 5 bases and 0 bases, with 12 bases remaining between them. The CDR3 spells CASSMRAASTDTQYF. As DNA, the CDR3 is TGTGCCAGCAGTATGAGGGCGGCGAGCACAGATACGCAGTATTTT.

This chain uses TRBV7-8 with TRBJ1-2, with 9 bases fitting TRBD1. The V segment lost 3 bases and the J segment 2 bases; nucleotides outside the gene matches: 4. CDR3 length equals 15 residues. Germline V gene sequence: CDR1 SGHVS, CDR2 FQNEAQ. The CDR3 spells CASSFNTGGNYGYTF. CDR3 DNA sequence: TGTGCCAGCAGCTTTAATACAGGGGGCAACTATGGCTACACCTTC.

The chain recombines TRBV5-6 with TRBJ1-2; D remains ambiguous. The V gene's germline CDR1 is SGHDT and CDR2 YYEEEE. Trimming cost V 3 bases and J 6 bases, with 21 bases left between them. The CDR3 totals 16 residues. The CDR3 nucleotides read TGTGCCAGCAGCTCTCCTATGGGGAGGAGTAGAGATGGCTACACCTTC. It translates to CASSSPMGRSRDGYTF.